The T cell receptor (beta chain) described here comes from a study of Ad26.COV2.S vaccination and SARS-CoV-2 variants. Trimming cost V 0 bases and J 6 bases, with 7 bases left between them. The CDR3 sequence is 13 residues long. Germline values: CDR1 SGHNT, CDR2 YYREEE (reference sequence). Remarks on this clone: Its specificity is unknown.

The assay was immunoSEQ multiplex PCR, and TCRdb's table has in-frame clones only and misses some. The sample carries around 370,000 clones, about 90% recorded once. Whole-study results and caveats: Vaccine recipients showed a spike-specific TCR breadth that was higher than in placebo recipients. Total T cell responses may have been underestimated by the TCR breadth and depth analyses. Post-vaccination breadth of spike-specific CD8+ and CD4+ T cell responses was reportedly substantial.

The starting material was peripheral blood, obtained after recovery from COVID-19. The receptor was isolated from a human donor who had recovered from COVID-19. V usage is TRBV5-4 and J usage is TRBJ1-3; D call uncertain. The CDR3 loop reads CASSLGGLNTIYF. Here the CDR3 DNA reads TGTGCCAGCAGCTTGGGGGGATTAAACACCATATATTTT.